The sequence of this TCR beta chain was determined in a study of T cell repertoires in cytomegalovirus infection. Study-level information: Both CMV infection and a matching HLA type were indicated by public TCR beta signatures. Overall study results and limits: The study identified carriers of CMV plus the relevant HLA from cumulative public TCR beta family frequency.

Germline V gene lookup returns CDR1 DFQATT and CDR2 SNEGSKA (reference sequence). The CDR3 covers 18 residues. J gave up 0 bases and V 5 bases, and 9 bases lay outside the gene matches. Details on this clonotype: Its target is not known.

TCRdb analysed the reads with MiXCR anew, one entry per CDR3 protein. The profile covers more than 90,000 distinct CDR3 sequences, with over 9% appearing a single time and 31% taken by the ten largest. The genes are TRBV20-1 and TRBJ2-1; 14 positions agree with TRBD2. The sequencing input was PBMCs, sequenced either directly or after in vitro stimulation (not recorded which). The TCR originated in a human donor in good health (CMV status not recorded). Some clones in this sample may be carry-over from other donors' samples. The CDR3 reads CSAGGLAGAPGSYNEQFF. CDR3 DNA sequence: TGCAGTGCTGGGGGACTAGCGGGAGCGCCGGGCTCCTACAATGAGCAGTTCTTC.